The entry that follows covers one TCR beta chain sequence. This sample is drawn from a study of blood T cells in healthy people across ages. The CDR3 spans 16 residues. With 1 base removed from V and 7 bases from J, the gap between germline ends came to 14 bases. Germline CDR1 is MGHRA and CDR2 is YSYEKL. With a J-beta primer mix and a sample-barcoded 5' primer, a second PCR ran about 6 to 11 cycles. MiXCR, run by TCRdb on the 5' RACE reads, gives a single entry per CDR3 protein. The profile shows roughly 1 million distinct CDR3 sequences, approximately 25% of them singletons. These sequences were also reported in another study, on T cells of mothers and their children. That study reports: When the second PCR was run, its M1S primer added sample barcodes and 2-4 random nucleotides.

The sample consisted of blood. The TCR originated in a girl between 2 and 10 years old in good health. The chain joins TRBV4-1 to TRBJ1-6; D is perhaps TRBD1 (5 bases). For the CDR3, the DNA is TGCGCCAGCAGCCAAGGTACAGGAACGAGGAATTCACCCCTCCACTTT. It encodes CASSQGTGTRNSPLHF.